The clone carrying this T cell receptor beta chain showed up just once. The antigen is undetermined. This record comes from a study of CD8+ T cells in alopecia areata. Regarding the study as a whole: Clonality exceeded that of normal scalp in lesional scalp, most notably in alopecia totalis/universalis. In scalp, tofacitinib significantly decreased clonality and expanded CD8+ clones among the top 100.

The CDR3 is 14 amino acids. Trimming removed 6 bases from V and 6 bases from J, with 14 bases in between. The germline gives CDR1 MNHEY, CDR2 SMNVEV (reference sequence). RNA was isolated and reverse transcribed to cDNA, the sequencing template. Clones were sequenced by immunoSEQ multiplex PCR, and TCRdb holds only the in-frame ones, with some missing. The data contain around 120,000 clones, less than 75% of them singletons. Treatment defined: oral pan-JAK inhibitor, 5-10 mg twice daily. Patients with alopecia areata provided lesional scalp punch biopsies as well as peripheral blood. A FACSAria was used to sort CD4+ and CD8+ T cells. These cells came from PBMCs.

Sequencing used CD8+ T cells sorted from blood, obtained at week 4, from a patient treated with tofacitinib. This TCR derives from a human donor with alopecia areata. This chain connects TRBV27 to TRBJ1-4; no clear D. The DNA of the CDR3 is TGTGCCAGCAGCCTCCTTTGGCGAGATGAAAAACTGTTTTTT. It encodes CASSLLWRDEKLFF. The entire variable domain, with the rest obtained from reference TRBV27 and TRBJ1-4, is as follows: EAQVTQNPRYLITVTGKKLTVTCSQNMNHEYMSWYRQDPGLGLRQIYYSMNVEVTDKGDVPEGYKVSRKEKRNFPLILESPSPNQTSLYFCASSLLWRDEKLFFGSGTQLSVL.